The source of this T cell receptor beta chain is a study of cytomegalovirus exposure and HLA in healthy donors. Findings of the study overall: Apart from CMV serostatus, no immune exposure information was available. An assumption of roughly uniform sequencing depth across donors underlay the presence/absence analyses. A missense variant in DCLRE1C was later tied to TCR beta V- and J-gene trimming.

As concerns this clone: As yet, its antigen is unknown.

Per germline, CDR1 SQVTM and CDR2 ANQGSEA. CDR3 length equals 17 residues. Unmatched junction bases numbered 8, after V lost 6 bases and J lost 0 bases. This PCR relied on a set of 60 Vbeta primers and 13 Jbeta primers. Generated by immunoSEQ multiplex PCR, the TCRdb table keeps only in-frame clones and is missing some. Seen here are about 200,000 clones, under 80% observed once, and the top ten hold about 0.2%. Sequencing used PBMCs. This clonotype originated in a girl aged 2 to 10 in good health and CMV-seronegative. The chain carries TRBV29-1 and TRBJ2-1; the match to TRBD2 covers 13 bases. CDR3 in amino acids: CSVKRLAGGSSYNEQFF. The CDR3 DNA is TGCAGCGTCAAACGACTAGCGGGAGGAAGCTCCTACAATGAGCAGTTCTTC.